A selection of T cell receptor beta chains follows, all from one sample in a study of T cell responses to AZD1222 COVID-19 vaccine. TCRdb keeps only in-frame clones here, not all; method: immunoSEQ multiplex PCR. The sample includes roughly 150,000 clones, about nine tenths seen only once; the top ten take around 1.6%. The sequencing used peripheral blood, collected 28 days after the second AZD1222 dose. These receptors were obtained from an adult who received the AZD1222 COVID-19 vaccine. Each CDR3 is given with its conserved first and last residue. Each record gives: J gene, CDR3 length, D gene, clone size, V gene, CDR3 DNA, CDR3 protein. D genes are given only for firm matches. Clone size appears in some rows only: once, few, many, or a class for an expanded clone.

J gene: TRBJ2-1; CDR3 length: 16; D gene: TRBD1; clone size: -; V gene: TRBV9; CDR3 DNA: TGTGCCAGCAGCGTCCGACAGGGCAGCACCTACAATGAGCAGTTCTTC; CDR3 protein: CASSVRQGSTYNEQFF
J gene: TRBJ1-4; CDR3 length: 18; D gene: -; clone size: once; V gene: TRBV19; CDR3 DNA: TGTGCCAGTAGTTATAAGGGCCCGATAGGGACAACTAATGAAAAACTGTTTTTT; CDR3 protein: CASSYKGPIGTTNEKLFF
J gene: TRBJ1-5; CDR3 length: 15; D gene: -; clone size: few; V gene: TRBV30; CDR3 DNA: TGTGCCTGGAGTGAGGGGTCTCGGGGAAATCAGCCCCAGCATTTT; CDR3 protein: CAWSEGSRGNQPQHF
J gene: TRBJ2-3; CDR3 length: 16; D gene: -; clone size: -; V gene: TRBV5-1; CDR3 DNA: TGCGCCAGCAGAGGTCGCGGGACCTCTTTCACAGATACGCAGTATTTT; CDR3 protein: CASRGRGTSFTDTQYF
J gene: TRBJ1-1; CDR3 length: 14; D gene: -; clone size: -; V gene: TRBV24-1; CDR3 DNA: TGTGCCACCAGAGGACAGTCCATGAACACTGAAGCTTTCTTT; CDR3 protein: CATRGQSMNTEAFF
J gene: TRBJ1-5; CDR3 length: 15; D gene: -; clone size: -; V gene: TRBV4-1; CDR3 DNA: TGCGCCAGCAGCCAAGATTTAACAGTAAATCAGCCCCAGCATTTT; CDR3 protein: CASSQDLTVNQPQHF
J gene: TRBJ2-3; CDR3 length: 15; D gene: -; clone size: -; V gene: TRBV5-1; CDR3 DNA: TGCGCCAGCAGCTTGGTTCTAGCAGGCACAGATACGCAGTATTTT; CDR3 protein: CASSLVLAGTDTQYF
J gene: TRBJ1-4; CDR3 length: 14; D gene: -; clone size: -; V gene: TRBV5-6; CDR3 DNA: TGTGCCAGCAGTTTAGGGTCAATAGGGGAAAAACTGTTTTTT; CDR3 protein: CASSLGSIGEKLFF
J gene: TRBJ2-5; CDR3 length: 13; D gene: TRBD1; clone size: -; V gene: TRBV20-1; CDR3 DNA: TGCAGTGCTAGTGAGGGGGCAGGGGAGACCCAGTACTTC; CDR3 protein: CSASEGAGETQYF
J gene: TRBJ2-2; CDR3 length: 15; D gene: TRBD2; clone size: -; V gene: TRBV7-9; CDR3 DNA: TGTGCCAGCAGCCGGAGCGGGACCAACACCGGGGAGCTGTTTTTT; CDR3 protein: CASSRSGTNTGELFF
J gene: TRBJ2-7; CDR3 length: 17; D gene: TRBD2; clone size: -; V gene: TRBV19; CDR3 DNA: TGTGCCAGTAGTAGGTTAGCGGGAGGGCCGCTGGCTTACGAGCAGTACTTC; CDR3 protein: CASSRLAGGPLAYEQYF
J gene: TRBJ2-7; CDR3 length: 13; D gene: -; clone size: -; V gene: TRBV30; CDR3 DNA: TGTGCCTGGAGCTTTGGGGGACGGGCCGAGCAGTACTTC; CDR3 protein: CAWSFGGRAEQYF
J gene: TRBJ2-3; CDR3 length: 15; D gene: TRBD2; clone size: once; V gene: TRBV13; CDR3 DNA: TGTGCCAGCAGCTTAGGCCGGCGGGAGGTCGATACGCAGTATTTT; CDR3 protein: CASSLGRREVDTQYF
J gene: TRBJ1-5; CDR3 length: 15; D gene: -; clone size: -; V gene: TRBV6-1; CDR3 DNA: TGTGCCAGCAGTGAAGGACAGTTTAGCAATCAGCCCCAGCATTTT; CDR3 protein: CASSEGQFSNQPQHF
J gene: TRBJ2-5; CDR3 length: 20; D gene: TRBD2; clone size: -; V gene: TRBV19; CDR3 DNA: TGTGCCAGTAGTTTCTCCGGACTAGCGGGGGGGCGCGCCACCAAAGAGACCCAGTACTTC; CDR3 protein: CASSFSGLAGGRATKETQYF
J gene: TRBJ2-4; CDR3 length: 17; D gene: TRBD2; clone size: -; V gene: TRBV10-2; CDR3 DNA: TGCGCCAGTACCGGGACTAGCGGGAGGGCCGACAAAAACATTCAGTACTTC; CDR3 protein: CASTGTSGRADKNIQYF
J gene: TRBJ2-1; CDR3 length: 17; D gene: -; clone size: -; V gene: TRBV9; CDR3 DNA: TGTGCCAGCAGCGTAGGGGCTAGCCTAGGTTTTAGCTATGAGCAGTTCTTC; CDR3 protein: CASSVGASLGFSYEQFF
J gene: TRBJ2-5; CDR3 length: 17; D gene: TRBD2; clone size: -; V gene: TRBV9; CDR3 DNA: TGTGCCAGCAGCGCGAGACTAGCGGGGTCCTTTAAAGAGACCCAGTACTTC; CDR3 protein: CASSARLAGSFKETQYF
J gene: TRBJ1-3; CDR3 length: 15; D gene: -; clone size: -; V gene: TRBV7-3; CDR3 DNA: TGTGCCAGCAGCCCAACAGGGACCCTGGGAGACACCATATATTTT; CDR3 protein: CASSPTGTLGDTIYF
J gene: TRBJ1-5; CDR3 length: 13; D gene: -; clone size: -; V gene: TRBV6-5; CDR3 DNA: TGTGCCAGCACCCAGGGATATGGCCAGCCCCAGCATTTT; CDR3 protein: CASTQGYGQPQHF
J gene: TRBJ1-1; CDR3 length: 12; D gene: -; clone size: -; V gene: TRBV2; CDR3 DNA: TGTGCCAGCACACGGGGGGACACTGAAGCTTTCTTT; CDR3 protein: CASTRGDTEAFF
J gene: TRBJ2-3; CDR3 length: 15; D gene: -; clone size: -; V gene: TRBV6-5; CDR3 DNA: TGTGCCAGCAGCCCGCCCCGGGCCGGCACAGATACGCAGTATTTT; CDR3 protein: CASSPPRAGTDTQYF
J gene: TRBJ1-3; CDR3 length: 13; D gene: -; clone size: -; V gene: TRBV29-1; CDR3 DNA: TGCAGCGTTGAAGTCAGCGATGGAAACACCATATATTTT; CDR3 protein: CSVEVSDGNTIYF
J gene: TRBJ2-5; CDR3 length: 16; D gene: TRBD2; clone size: -; V gene: TRBV4-2; CDR3 DNA: TGTGCCAGCAGCCAAGAGAGGACTAGCGTTGGAGAGACCCAGTACTTC; CDR3 protein: CASSQERTSVGETQYF
J gene: TRBJ1-1; CDR3 length: 13; D gene: -; clone size: -; V gene: TRBV29-1; CDR3 DNA: TGCAGCGCCCTGACAGGAGGTAACACTGAAGCTTTCTTT; CDR3 protein: CSALTGGNTEAFF